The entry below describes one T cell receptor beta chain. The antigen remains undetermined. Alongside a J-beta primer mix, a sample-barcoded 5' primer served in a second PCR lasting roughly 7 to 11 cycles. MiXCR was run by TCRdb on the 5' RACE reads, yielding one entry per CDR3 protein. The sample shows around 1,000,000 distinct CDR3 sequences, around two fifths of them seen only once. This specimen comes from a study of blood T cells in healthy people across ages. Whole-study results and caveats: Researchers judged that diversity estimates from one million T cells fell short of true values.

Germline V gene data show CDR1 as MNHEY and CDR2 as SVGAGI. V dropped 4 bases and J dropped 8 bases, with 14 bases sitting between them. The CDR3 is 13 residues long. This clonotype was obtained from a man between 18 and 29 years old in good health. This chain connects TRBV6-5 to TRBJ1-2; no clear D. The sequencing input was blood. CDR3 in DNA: TGTGCCAGCAGTTCCACAGAGTGCTTAGGCTACACCTTC. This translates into CASSSTECLGYTF.